This TCR beta chain was captured by sequencing in a study of OX40 agonist ivuxolimab in advanced cancers. Across the study: At 65% to 90% male, the cohort had a mean age of approximately 60 years, ranging from about 20 to 80. Study findings and constraints: Doses of 0.1 to 3.0 mg/kg were accompanied by clonal expansion of CD4+ and CD8+ blood T cells by week 6. Expanded clones tended on average to be more numerous among CD8+ T cells than CD4+. The expanded peripheral T cells' antigen specificity was not determined.

In the case of this clone: Its antigen is undetermined.

The table came from immunoSEQ multiplex PCR; TCRdb's copy has only in-frame clones and leaves some out. Among 80,000 to 85,000 clones listed, around 80% were seen once. The origin of this receptor is an adult with an advanced solid tumor such as melanoma, head and neck, liver or kidney cancer. The sequencing used CD4+ or CD8+ T cells sorted from blood, collected in a trial of the OX40 agonist ivuxolimab.

The CDR3 loop reads CSARQGTEAFF. The DNA of the CDR3 is TGCAGTGCTAGACAGGGAACTGAAGCTTTCTTT. The chain recombines TRBV20-1 with TRBJ1-1, with TRBD1 as a possible D gene (5 bases). From germline, CDR1 is DFQATT and CDR2 SNEGSKA (reference sequence). The CDR3 extends over 11 amino acids. V dropped 2 bases and J dropped 5 bases, with 6 bases sitting between them.